Presented here are 23 T cell receptor beta chains from one specimen sequenced in a study of T cells in localized non-small cell lung cancer. Clones were read by immunoSEQ multiplex PCR, and TCRdb kept only the in-frame ones, dropping some. The table has roughly 9,900 clones, over 70% seen once. The sample was peripheral blood, taken before any cancer treatment. The receptors here all came from a male donor aged 60 or older with stage I lung adenocarcinoma.

This clone has a handful of counts. The chain couples TRBV5-5 to TRBJ1-1; D is undetermined. The length of the CDR3 is 15 residues. In germline, CDR1 is SGHKS, CDR2 YYEKEE (reference sequence). Trimming took off 3 bases at V and 1 base at J, with 13 bases between the two ends. In nucleotides, the CDR3 is TGTGCCAGCAGCTCGACCCCGGCGGAGAACACTGAAGCTTTCTTT. Its translation: CASSSTPAENTEAFF.

The rearrangement links TRBV19 to TRBJ1-5; 7 bases map to TRBD1. Germline CDR1 and CDR2: LNHDA and SQIVND (reference sequence). J lost 3 bases, V lost 6 bases, and 5 bases had no gene match. The CDR3 runs 14 residues. In nucleotides, the CDR3 is TGTGCCAGTAGACCGGGACAGCTCAATCAGCCCCAGCATTTT. It specifies CASRPGQLNQPQHF.

This clone is medium-sized within its sample. The chain is built from TRBV10-2 and TRBJ2-7; no reliable D call. Germline assignment: CDR1 WSHSY and CDR2 SAAADI. CDR3 length: 15 amino acids. Trimming took off 0 bases at V and 0 bases at J, with 9 bases between the two ends. In DNA, the CDR3 is TGCGCCAGCAGTGAGTCTAGTACGAGCTCCTACGAGCAGTACTTC. Protein product: CASSESSTSSYEQYF.

This chain joins TRBV6-5 and TRBJ1-5; possible D gene TRBD1, 5 bases. Germline assignment: CDR1 MNHEY and CDR2 SVGAGI. The CDR3 totals 14 residues. Deletions cut 4 bases from V and 1 base from J, with 8 bases between. This CDR3 reads CASSSGGSNQPQHF. The CDR3 nucleotides are TGTGCCAGCAGTTCGGGGGGGAGCAATCAGCCCCAGCATTTT.

The CDR3 spells CASKGQGDFTQYF. CDR3 coding DNA: TGTGCCAGCAAGGGACAGGGGGATTTTACGCAGTATTTT. This chain links TRBV6-5 with TRBJ2-3; 11 positions match TRBD1. The V and J ends lost 7 bases and 8 bases, in that order; junction bases with no gene match: 5. The CDR3 has 13 residues. In germline, CDR1 is MNHEY, CDR2 SVGAGI.

The chain carries TRBV28 and TRBJ1-5; 9 positions agree with TRBD1. This CDR3 is built from 15 residues. Trimming took 4 bases from V and 6 from J; bases not matched to a gene: 7. Germline assignment: CDR1 MDHEN and CDR2 SYDVKM. CDR3 region: CASSSSGTGFQPQHF. CDR3 bases: TGTGCCAGCAGTTCATCCGGGACAGGGTTTCAGCCCCAGCATTTT.

The chain links TRBV28 to TRBJ1-5; tentatively, D is TRBD1 (5 bases). Germline lookup yields CDR1 MDHEN and CDR2 SYDVKM. V was clipped by 10 bases and J by 7 bases, with 20 bases between them. The CDR3 consists of 14 residues. The CDR3 reads CATSVDRRRQPQHF. The CDR3 nucleotides are TGTGCCACCTCCGTTGACAGACGAAGACAGCCCCAGCATTTT. The whole variable domain, filled in from reference TRBV28 and TRBJ1-5, reads DVKVTQSSRYLVKRTGEKVFLECVQDMDHENMFWYRQDPGLGLRLIYFSYDVKMKEKGDIPEGYSVSREKKERFSLILESASTNQTSMYLCATSVDRRRQPQHFGDGTRLSIL.

V gene TRBV7-9 combines with J gene TRBJ1-1; TRBD1 agrees at 7 bases. J was trimmed by 9 bases and V by 0 bases; bases with no gene match: 10. Germline V gives CDR1 SEHNR, CDR2 FQNEAQ (reference sequence). This CDR3 comprises 15 residues. The DNA of the CDR3 is TGTGCCAGCAGCTTAGCGGTTGACAGGGCGATGAAAGCTTTCTTT. It codes for CASSLAVDRAMKAFF.

V and J are TRBV6-1 and TRBJ1-6; no clear D gene. The CDR3 has 16 residues. Germline V gene lookup returns CDR1 MNHNS and CDR2 SASEGT. V was pared by 2 bases and J by 5 bases, with 13 bases between. CDR3 protein: CASSEYSPTNNSPLHF. CDR3 in DNA: TGTGCCAGCAGTGAATACAGCCCTACCAATAATTCACCCCTCCACTTT.

As DNA, the CDR3 is TGTGCCTGGAGTGACAAAACCCTTCGGGGGGGGCCAGATACGCAGTATTTT. This encodes CAWSDKTLRGGPDTQYF. This rearrangement joins TRBV30 to TRBJ2-3, with 8 bases matching TRBD2. V was pared by 1 base and J by 4 bases, with 13 bases of the junction left unmatched. Germline assignment: CDR1 GTSNPN and CDR2 SVGIG (reference sequence). The CDR3 is made up of 17 amino acids.

This rearrangement joins TRBV29-1 to TRBJ2-1; TRBD1 is a possible D gene (5 bases). This CDR3 region has 15 residues. Germline CDR1 is SQVTM and CDR2 is ANQGSEA. Between the trimmed V and J ends, which lost 1 base and 4 bases, there was a span of 14 bases. The CDR3 region is CSVEGDRKTYNEQFF. CDR3 DNA sequence: TGCAGCGTTGAAGGAGACAGAAAAACTTACAATGAGCAGTTCTTC.

V gene TRBV5-1 combines with J gene TRBJ2-7; TRBD1 matches at 7 bases. CDR1 is SGHRS, CDR2 YFSETQ, per germline. The J segment lost 3 bases and the V segment lost 5 bases, leaving 11 bases of the junction unmatched. This CDR3 spans 15 amino acids. Here the CDR3 reads CASRLTTGAYYEQYF. The CDR3 DNA reads TGCGCCAGCAGACTGACAACAGGGGCCTACTACGAGCAGTACTTC.

The rearrangement joins TRBV7-8 to TRBJ1-5; D might be TRBD1 (6 bases). This CDR3 is 15 amino acids long. Germline assignment: CDR1 SGHVS and CDR2 FQNEAQ. Trimming took off 3 bases at V and 4 bases at J, with 13 bases between the two ends. CDR3 loop: CASSFSKGDNQPQHF. The CDR3 DNA is TGTGCCAGCAGCTTCTCGAAGGGGGATAATCAGCCCCAGCATTTT.

The genes are TRBV27 and TRBJ2-5; D is perhaps TRBD1 (6 bases). Between the trimmed V and J ends, which lost 8 bases and 5 bases, there was a span of 18 bases. Germline loops: CDR1 MNHEY, CDR2 SMNVEV (reference sequence). This CDR3 has 14 residues. The CDR3 loop is CASSKGQQRETQYF. The CDR3 DNA sequence: TGTGCCAGCTCTAAGGGACAACAGAGGGAGACCCAGTACTTC.

This rearrangement joins TRBV10-2 to TRBJ1-5, with D perhaps TRBD1 (5 bases). Trimming pared 6 bases from V and 1 base from J, leaving 16 bases between. Germline CDR1 and CDR2: WSHSY and SAAADI. CDR3 length: 16 amino acids. In nucleotides, the CDR3 is TGCGCCAGCAGCTACTCGGGGGTTACCAGCAATCAGCCCCAGCATTTT. This encodes CASSYSGVTSNQPQHF.

The chain combines TRBV5-1 with TRBJ2-3; D might be TRBD1 (6 bases). The CDR3 is 16 residues long. V gave up 4 bases and J gave up 1 base, with 16 bases separating them. Per germline, CDR1 SGHRS and CDR2 YFSETQ. The CDR3, as DNA: TGCGCCAGCAGCAGGGGGACGGCTGGGGGCACAGATACGCAGTATTTT. Its protein product is CASSRGTAGGTDTQYF.

This sequence joins TRBV7-2 and TRBJ1-6, with D perhaps matching TRBD1 (5 bases). The CDR3 extends over 13 amino acids. V dropped 5 bases and J dropped 11 bases, with 13 bases sitting between them. Germline CDR1 and CDR2: SGHTA and FQGNSA. The CDR3 coding sequence is TGTGCCAGCAGCCTCGGACAATCAGCACCCCTCCACTTT. It is translated as CASSLGQSAPLHF.

The rearrangement joins TRBV4-1 to TRBJ1-5; D not resolved. Germline values: CDR1 MGHRA, CDR2 YSYEKL. V gave up 3 bases and J gave up 5 bases, with 17 bases separating them. The CDR3 consists of 16 residues. CDR3 nucleotide sequence: TGCGCCAGCAGCCACCGAGTAACGGAGGTCGATCAGCCCCAGCATTTT. Encoded protein: CASSHRVTEVDQPQHF.

This chain's CDR3 is CASSASGARIEAFF. The CDR3 region has the DNA TGTGCCAGCAGTGCTTCAGGGGCGCGGATTGAAGCTTTCTTT. This chain joins TRBV6-1 and TRBJ1-1, with D possibly TRBD1 on 6 matching bases. CDR3 length equals 14 residues. Germline V gene data show CDR1 as MNHNS and CDR2 as SASEGT. Trimming removed 4 bases at V and 7 bases at J, with 16 bases between.

V usage is TRBV6-6 and J usage is TRBJ2-7; D is possibly TRBD2 (6 bases). The CDR3 length is 13 residues. V lost 2 bases and J lost 4, with 9 bases in between. The germline CDR1 and CDR2 sequences are MNHNY and SVGAGI (reference sequence). The DNA for the CDR3 is TGTGCCAGCAGTTACGGGACTTCTTACGAGCAGTACTTC. Its translation: CASSYGTSYEQYF.

V and J are TRBV10-3 and TRBJ2-3, with D possibly being TRBD2 (6 bases). CDR3 length: 15 amino acids. Germline V CDR1 and CDR2: ENHRY, SYGVKD. Trimming removed 8 bases from V and 0 bases from J, with 15 bases in between. The CDR3 reads CAIGRESSSTDTQYF. CDR3 coding DNA: TGTGCCATCGGCCGGGAGAGCTCCAGCACAGATACGCAGTATTTT.

The V and J genes are TRBV11-2 and TRBJ1-1; no clear D gene. Germline V gives CDR1 SGHAT, CDR2 FQNNGV. Trimming removed 2 bases from V and 0 bases from J, with 1 base in between. The CDR3 has 12 residues. The DNA for the CDR3 is TGTGCCAGCAGCTTAATGAACACTGAAGCTTTCTTT. This sequence encodes CASSLMNTEAFF.

J is TRBJ2-3 and V is TRBV19; 8 nucleotides line up with TRBD1. The CDR3 extends over 13 amino acids. The germline CDR1 and CDR2 sequences are LNHDA and SQIVND (reference sequence). Germline trimming cut 7 bases from V and 6 bases from J; bases unmatched to any gene: 6. The CDR3 sequence: CASTPGGADTQYF. DNA for the CDR3: TGTGCCAGTACCCCAGGGGGCGCGGATACGCAGTATTTT.